One sample yielded the 28 T cell receptor beta chains listed below, sequenced in a study of vaccination effects on CD4 cells after COVID-19. Once cultured for approximately ten days, the cells underwent separation to obtain CD4+ T cells. Libraries were prepared by immunoSEQ multiplex PCR; TCRdb keeps only in-frame clonotypes and omits some of them. The table has 45,000 to 50,000 clones, 70% to 80% seen once. These receptors are not linked to any known antigen. Sequences were derived from CD4+ T cells from PBMCs cultured without peptide, sampled before COVID-19 vaccination. The receptors here all came from a human donor who had a prior SARS-CoV-2 infection.

This chain links TRBV30 with TRBJ2-7, with 8 bases aligning to TRBD2. This CDR3 region has 11 residues. V gave up 3 bases and J gave up 7 bases; unmatched junction bases: 2. Germline lookup yields CDR1 GTSNPN and CDR2 SVGIG (reference sequence). For the CDR3, the DNA is TGTGCCTGGAGCGGGGGGGCGGAGCAGTACTTC. Its protein is CAWSGGAEQYF.

The rearrangement joins TRBV5-8 to TRBJ1-2; no reliable D call. This CDR3 contains 13 residues. Trimming removed 3 bases at V and 0 bases at J, with 6 bases between. Germline CDR1 reads SGHTS; CDR2 reads YDEGEE. CDR3 sequence: CASSYDTNYGYTF. DNA of the CDR3: TGTGCCAGCAGCTACGATACTAACTATGGCTACACCTTC.

This clone was seen only a few times. The chain uses TRBV19 and TRBJ1-5; D is unclear. The CDR3 contains 14 residues. Germline loops: CDR1 LNHDA, CDR2 SQIVND (reference sequence). V was pared by 0 bases and J by 1 base, with 4 bases between. This CDR3 reads CASSIDWSNQPQHF. CDR3 in DNA: TGTGCCAGTAGTATAGATTGGAGCAATCAGCCCCAGCATTTT.

The chain couples TRBV6-5 to TRBJ2-7, with 7 bases fitting TRBD1. In germline, CDR1 is MNHEY, CDR2 SVGAGI. J gave up 3 bases and V 6 bases, and 5 bases lay outside the gene matches. This CDR3 has 13 residues. The CDR3 loop reads CASRVGTVYEQYF. In nucleotides, the CDR3 is TGTGCCAGCAGGGTAGGGACAGTCTACGAGCAGTACTTC.

This clone turned up a few times. The rearrangement joins TRBV5-4 to TRBJ2-7, with D possibly TRBD2 on 6 matching bases. CDR1 and CDR2 from the germline V gene are SGHNT and YYREEE (reference sequence). V lost 10 bases and J 7 bases, leaving 18 bases between the germline ends. There are 12 residues in the CDR3. CDR3 protein: CAGGPGREEQYF. CDR3 sequence (DNA): TGTGCCGGAGGGCCAGGACGGGAGGAGCAGTACTTC.

The rearrangement joins TRBV29-1 to TRBJ2-5; D unclear. The germline V gene has CDR1 SQVTM and CDR2 ANQGSEA. This CDR3 spans 13 amino acids. V was pared by 4 bases and J by 2 bases, with 11 bases between. The CDR3 sequence is CSVVGVTQETQYF. Here the CDR3 DNA reads TGCAGCGTTGTAGGTGTTACTCAAGAGACCCAGTACTTC.

The V gene is TRBV3-1 (or the pseudogene TRBV3-2), the J gene TRBJ2-7; D possibly corresponds to TRBD1 (6 bases). This CDR3 has 14 residues. Per the germline V gene, CDR1 is LGHDT and CDR2 is YNNKEL (reference sequence). The V gene lost 0 bases and the J gene lost 3 bases, with 9 bases spanning the gap. The CDR3: CASSQDGGHYEQYF. The CDR3 bases are TGTGCCAGCAGCCAAGATGGGGGCCACTACGAGCAGTACTTC.

The chain recombines TRBV6-1 with TRBJ1-3; TRBD1 might be the D (6 bases). Trimming removed 2 bases at V and 14 bases at J, with 10 bases between. Germline lookup yields CDR1 MNHNS and CDR2 SASEGT. This CDR3 has 11 residues. This CDR3 reads CASSERTGLYF. The CDR3 DNA reads as TGTGCCAGCAGTGAACGTACAGGGTTATATTTT.

The chain is built from TRBV19 and TRBJ2-5; D is unresolved. The CDR3 is 14 residues long. Trimming removed 1 base at V and 0 bases at J, with 6 bases between. Germline V gives CDR1 LNHDA, CDR2 SQIVND (reference sequence). The CDR3 loop reads CASSIVRNQETQYF. The CDR3 coding sequence is TGTGCCAGTAGTATAGTGCGGAACCAAGAGACCCAGTACTTC.

The chain links TRBV6-4 to TRBJ2-7; D is possibly TRBD1 or TRBD2 (5 bases each). Trimming removed 1 base at V and 0 bases at J, with 16 bases between. The CDR3 contains 17 residues. The germline CDR1 and CDR2 sequences are MRHNA and SNTAGT. CDR3: CASSDCTTSGASYEQYF. The CDR3 nucleotides read TGTGCCAGCAGTGACTGCACGACATCCGGGGCCTCCTACGAGCAGTACTTC.

This chain uses TRBV5-1 with TRBJ2-3; TRBD2 matches 12 bases. CDR1 SGHRS and CDR2 YFSETQ come from the germline V gene. The CDR3 covers 17 residues. Trimming cost V 4 bases and J 5 bases; bases outside gene matches: 11. Written as DNA, the CDR3 is TGCGCCAGCAGCCCTAGGACTAGCGGGACCGCAGGAGATACGCAGTATTTT. The encoded protein is CASSPRTSGTAGDTQYF. Based on the CDR3 plus reference TRBV5-1 and TRBJ2-3, the full variable domain is KAGVTQTPRYLIKTRGQQVTLSCSPISGHRSVSWYQQTPGQGLQFLFEYFSETQRNKGNFPGRFSGRQFSNSRSEMNVSTLELGDSALYLCASSPRTSGTAGDTQYFGPGTRLTVL.

The rearrangement uses TRBV7-3 and TRBJ2-3; no clear D. Trimming stripped 2 bases from V and 2 bases from J, with 8 bases between. This CDR3 is 14 amino acids long. Germline CDR1 is SGHTA and CDR2 is FQGTGA. DNA of the CDR3: TGTGCCAGCAGCTTATACTCCTACACAGATACGCAGTATTTT. Amino acid sequence: CASSLYSYTDTQYF.

This chain uses TRBV24-1 with TRBJ2-2; 8 positions match TRBD1. CDR1 is KGHDR, CDR2 SFDVKD, per germline. With V trimmed by 7 bases and J by 3 bases, 3 bases remained unmatched. The CDR3 has 14 residues. CDR3 nucleotide sequence: TGTGCCACCAGGGACAGGGAAGACACCGGGGAGCTGTTTTTT. As protein: CATRDREDTGELFF.

The chain joins TRBV5-1 to TRBJ1-4; tentatively, D is TRBD1 (6 bases). In germline, CDR1 is SGHRS, CDR2 YFSETQ. The CDR3 is made up of 14 amino acids. The V gene lost 4 bases and the J gene lost 3 bases, with 10 bases spanning the gap. CDR3 DNA sequence: TGCGCCAGCAGCCACAGGGAAGCTAATGAAAAACTGTTTTTT. Translated: CASSHREANEKLFF. The full variable domain, rest sourced from reference TRBV5-1 and TRBJ1-4, is KAGVTQTPRYLIKTRGQQVTLSCSPISGHRSVSWYQQTPGQGLQFLFEYFSETQRNKGNFPGRFSGRQFSNSRSEMNVSTLELGDSALYLCASSHREANEKLFFGSGTQLSVL.

This clone was seen only a few times. The genes are TRBV9 and TRBJ1-4, with 7 bases fitting TRBD1. CDR1 is SGDLS and CDR2 is YYNGEE in the germline V gene. The CDR3 extends over 15 amino acids. V shed 4 bases and J 5 bases; nucleotides not matched to a gene: 8. CDR3 sequence reads: CASSRVGTVNEKLFF. CDR3 coding DNA: TGTGCCAGCAGCAGAGTCGGGACAGTAAATGAAAAACTGTTTTTT.

The chain employs TRBV7-3 and TRBJ2-7; D gene ambiguous. CDR1 SGHTA and CDR2 FQGTGA come from the germline V gene. The ends were cut back, 1 base at V and 6 bases at J, with 10 bases in the middle. The CDR3 spans 13 residues. The CDR3 loop is CASSLNLDGEQYF. DNA of the CDR3: TGTGCCAGCAGCTTAAATCTGGACGGCGAGCAGTACTTC.

V is TRBV5-1 and J is TRBJ1-2, with 8 bases matching TRBD1. CDR3 length equals 15 residues. Germline V CDR1 and CDR2: SGHRS, YFSETQ. J was trimmed by 8 bases and V by 2 bases; bases with no gene match: 11. CDR3 amino acids: CASSFNPGQGEGYTF. CDR3 coding DNA: TGCGCCAGCAGCTTTAACCCCGGACAGGGTGAAGGCTACACCTTC.

Points on this clone: The junction and the germline gene differ at one end; a read error may be behind it. J is TRBJ2-5 and V is TRBV7-7; 8 positions agree with TRBD2. There are 16 residues in the CDR3. The germline V gene encodes CDR1 SSHAT and CDR2 FNYEAQ (reference sequence). CDR3 sequence reads: CASSLGSSGFQETQYF. DNA for the CDR3: TGTGCTAGCAGCTTAGGGTCTAGCGGGTTCCAAGAGACCCAGTACTTC.

The rearrangement links TRBV7-9 to TRBJ2-3; D ambiguous. Germline V gene sequence: CDR1 SEHNR, CDR2 FQNEAQ (reference sequence). V lost 5 bases, J lost 7 bases, and 10 bases lay in between. The CDR3 length is 12 residues. The DNA for the CDR3 is TGTGCCAGCAGCACAACGACAAATACGCAGTATTTT. This encodes CASSTTTNTQYF.

V gene TRBV6-5 combines with J gene TRBJ2-6, with TRBD1 matching over 7 bases. CDR3 size: 14 residues. Germline V gene sequence: CDR1 MNHEY, CDR2 SVGAGI. Trimming removed 8 bases from V and 2 bases from J; junction bases left unmatched: 3. CDR3 coding DNA: TGTGCCAGCCGAGACAGGGCTGGGGCCAACGTCCTGACTTTC. Translating it yields CASRDRAGANVLTF.

This clone appeared once. The chain has TRBV7-9 and TRBJ1-1; 10 bases match TRBD1. Germline trimming cut 0 bases from V and 5 bases from J; bases unmatched to any gene: 3. The CDR3 contains 15 residues. CDR1 SEHNR and CDR2 FQNEAQ come from the germline V gene (reference sequence). CDR3 nucleotide sequence: TGTGCCAGCAGCTTAGCGGACAGGGGGAGGACTGAAGCTTTCTTT. This sequence encodes CASSLADRGRTEAFF.

This chain joins TRBV7-9 and TRBJ2-7; perhaps D is TRBD1 or TRBD2 (5 bases each). Trimming stripped 3 bases from V and 2 bases from J, with 11 bases between. Per germline, CDR1 SEHNR and CDR2 FQNEAQ (reference sequence). The length of the CDR3 is 14 residues. The CDR3 sequence is CASSFVQGPYEQYF. CDR3 bases: TGTGCCAGCAGCTTCGTTCAGGGACCCTACGAGCAGTACTTC.

The gene calls are TRBV7-3 and TRBJ2-2; D may match TRBD1 or TRBD2 (5 bases each). The V end was cut by 2 bases, the J end by 3 bases, with 10 bases between. The CDR3 is made up of 15 amino acids. The V gene's germline CDR1 is SGHTA and CDR2 FQGTGA. The CDR3 bases are TGTGCCAGCAGCTTAGGGACCTCTTACACCGGGGAGCTGTTTTTT. Protein product: CASSLGTSYTGELFF.

The chain carries TRBV7-3 and TRBJ2-7; TRBD2 aligns across 7 bases. The V and J ends lost 5 bases and 0 bases, in that order; junction bases with no gene match: 7. In germline, CDR1 is SGHTA, CDR2 FQGTGA. The CDR3 sequence is 15 residues long. The CDR3 is CASSPVGGNSYEQYF. The CDR3 coding sequence is TGTGCCAGCAGCCCCGTGGGAGGGAACTCCTACGAGCAGTACTTC. Complete variable domain (other parts from reference TRBV7-3 and TRBJ2-7): GAGVSQTPSNKVTEKGKYVELRCDPISGHTALYWYRQSLGQGPEFLIYFQGTGAADDSGLPNDRFFAVRPEGSVSTLKIQRTERGDSAVYLCASSPVGGNSYEQYFGPGTRLTVT.

The V and J genes are TRBV9 and TRBJ1-1; D ambiguous. V was cut by 0 bases and J by 5 bases, with 20 bases left in between. CDR3 length: 17 amino acids. Germline lookup yields CDR1 SGDLS and CDR2 YYNGEE. The CDR3 protein is CASSVEASNTRVTEAFF. In nucleotides, the CDR3 is TGTGCCAGCAGCGTAGAAGCGTCGAACACAAGGGTGACTGAAGCTTTCTTT.

The chain is built from TRBV4-1 and TRBJ2-3, with D possibly TRBD2 on 6 matching bases. Germline V gene data show CDR1 as MGHRA and CDR2 as YSYEKL. The CDR3 contains 16 residues. V was trimmed by 3 bases and J by 3 bases, leaving 16 bases between them. Here the CDR3 reads CASSQGGARGTDTQYF. CDR3 bases: TGCGCCAGCAGCCAGGGGGGAGCTCGGGGGACAGATACGCAGTATTTT.

V usage is TRBV4-2 and J usage is TRBJ1-1; D ambiguous. Trimming took off 2 bases at V and 0 bases at J, with 7 bases between the two ends. The CDR3 covers 14 residues. The germline V gene encodes CDR1 LGHNA and CDR2 YNFKEQ. This chain's CDR3 is CASSQPLLNTEAFF. The CDR3 DNA sequence: TGTGCCAGCAGCCAACCACTCCTGAACACTGAAGCTTTCTTT.

The chain employs TRBV6-1 and TRBJ2-7; 10 nucleotides line up with TRBD1. CDR1 and CDR2 from the germline V gene are MNHNS and SASEGT. J gave up 5 bases and V 4 bases, and 11 bases lay outside the gene matches. The CDR3 covers 16 residues. CDR3: CASSAMSGQGRDEQYF. For the CDR3, the DNA is TGTGCCAGCAGTGCTATGTCGGGACAGGGGAGGGACGAGCAGTACTTC.